Listed below are T cell receptor beta chains from one sample, sequenced in a study of cytomegalovirus exposure and HLA in healthy donors. Profiling relied on immunoSEQ multiplex PCR, and the TCRdb table lists in-frame clones only, not all of them. The repertoire consists of tens of thousands of clones, with 82% occurring once and the leading ten covering roughly 3.8%. Sequenced material: PBMCs. Source of these receptors: a man aged 45 to 65 in good health and CMV-seronegative. CDR3s include the opening cysteine and the closing phenylalanine or tryptophan. D genes are given only for firm matches. Size values are once, few and many counts, or a class for expanded clones, and some rows have none.

V	length	J	size	D	DNA	CDR3
TRBV6-1	14	TRBJ2-1	NA	NA	TGTGCCAGCAGACTAGGGGAGGCCCCGAATGAGCAGTTCTTC	CASRLGEAPNEQFF
TRBV28	17	TRBJ2-3	NA	TRBD2	TGTGCCAGCAGTTTACCTGCTATAGGCGGGAGCGCAGATACGCAGTATTTT	CASSLPAIGGSADTQYF
TRBV6-1	12	TRBJ2-5	NA	TRBD2	TGTGCCAGCAGTGAAAAGGCGGGAGTAGGGTACTTC	CASSEKAGVGYF
TRBV6-5	15	TRBJ1-2	few	TRBD1	TGTGCCAGCAGTTTTGACTTCGGGACAGCCTATGGCTACACCTTC	CASSFDFGTAYGYTF
TRBV27	15	TRBJ2-7	NA	NA	NA	CASSFGTGTPKKAYF
TRBV28	15	TRBJ2-1	NA	NA	TGTGCCAGCAGTTTATACCCTACTAGACACAATGAGCAGTTCTTC	CASSLYPTRHNEQFF
TRBV10-3	15	TRBJ2-2	NA	TRBD1	TGTGCCATCAGGCCGGACAGGGTTTCTTCTGGGGAGCTGTTTTTT	CAIRPDRVSSGELFF
TRBV9	14	TRBJ2-3	NA	NA	TGTGCCAGCAGCCTCCGGGGGTACACAGATACGCAGTATTTT	CASSLRGYTDTQYF
TRBV7-2	12	TRBJ2-3	NA	NA	TGTGCCAGCAGCCGTGGCCCAGATACGCAGTATTTT	CASSRGPDTQYF
TRBV18	16	TRBJ2-1	NA	TRBD1	TGTGCCAGCTCACCACCGACAGGGGTACCCTACAATGAGCAGTTCTTC	CASSPPTGVPYNEQFF
TRBV20-1	11	TRBJ2-1	NA	NA	TGCAGTGCTCGACAGGTGGATGAGCAGTTCTTC	CSARQVDEQFF
TRBV19	16	TRBJ1-1	NA	NA	TGTGCCAGTAGATCCCTAGACTGGTACCAGAACACTGAAGCTTTCTTT	CASRSLDWYQNTEAFF
TRBV29-1	14	TRBJ1-5	NA	TRBD1	TGCAGCGTCCTAGATGGGACAGCTAATCAGCCCCAGCATTTT	CSVLDGTANQPQHF
TRBV21-1	18	TRBJ2-1	NA	NA	TGTGCCAGCCGAGGGACAGGGGGGTTGGCTAGCGTGCCTTTCCAGCAGTTCTTC	CASRGTGGLASVPFQQFF
TRBV5-4	14	TRBJ2-7	few	NA	TGTGCCAGCAGCAAGGGACTGGACGGGTACGAGCAGTACTTC	CASSKGLDGYEQYF
TRBV5-5	12	TRBJ1-1	NA	NA	TGTGCCAGCAGCAGAGGGACAACTGAAGCTTTCTTT	CASSRGTTEAFF
TRBV9	15	TRBJ1-6	NA	TRBD1	TGTGCCAGCAGCGCAGGACAGGGCTTAAATTCACCCCTCCACTTT	CASSAGQGLNSPLHF
TRBV18	15	TRBJ2-1	NA	TRBD2	TGTGCCAGCTCACCGGGACTAGCGGGAGTCATTGAGCAGTTCTTC	CASSPGLAGVIEQFF
TRBV27	14	TRBJ1-6	NA	TRBD1	TGTGCCAGCAGTTCCCTACAAACGACAGGGACCCTCCACTTT	CASSSLQTTGTLHF
TRBV27	14	TRBJ2-3	NA	TRBD1	TGTGCCAGCAGCGCAGACAGGGCCACAGATACGCAGTATTTT	CASSADRATDTQYF
TRBV6-5	15	TRBJ2-7	NA	NA	TGTGCCAGCAGTTACACTGGCGGGGGCCCCTACGAGCAGTACTTC	CASSYTGGGPYEQYF
TRBV5-1	14	TRBJ1-2	NA	NA	TGCGCCAGCAGCCCGTACAGGTCGGATTATGGCTACACCTTC	CASSPYRSDYGYTF
TRBV9	16	TRBJ2-3	few	NA	TGTGCCAGCAGCGCGGGACTGGATCTTAGCACAGATACGCAGTATTTT	CASSAGLDLSTDTQYF
TRBV2	14	TRBJ2-3	NA	NA	TGTGCCTCAAAGGGGGGGTTGAGCACAGATACGCAGTATTTT	CASKGGLSTDTQYF
TRBV28	19	TRBJ2-7	NA	TRBD2	TGTGCCAGCAGTACCACCTCAGGGACTAGCGGGAGGCTCTCCTACGAGCAGTACTTC	CASSTTSGTSGRLSYEQYF
TRBV19	12	TRBJ2-1	NA	TRBD2	TGTGCCAGTAGTATTAGCGGGGGGGAGCAGTTCTTC	CASSISGGEQFF
TRBV6-5	15	TRBJ2-1	NA	TRBD1	TGTGCCAGCAGTTACGGGACAGGGACCTACAATGAGCAGTTCTTC	CASSYGTGTYNEQFF
TRBV4-1	14	TRBJ1-5	few	NA	TGCGCCAGCAGCCAAGAGGAGGGCAATCAGCCCCAGCATTTT	CASSQEEGNQPQHF
TRBV15	16	TRBJ2-3	NA	TRBD1	TGTGCCACCAGCGGCAGACAGGGGGCCGGCACAGATACGCAGTATTTT	CATSGRQGAGTDTQYF
TRBV6-5	15	TRBJ2-3	few	TRBD2	TGTGCCAGCAGTCATAGCGGGAGTCCCGCAGATACGCAGTATTTT	CASSHSGSPADTQYF
TRBV19	14	TRBJ2-3	NA	TRBD1	TGTGCCAGTAGCGCGGGACAGGGCACAGATACGCAGTATTTT	CASSAGQGTDTQYF
TRBV10-3	18	TRBJ2-1	NA	TRBD2	TGTGCCATCAGTGAGTCCCCAGGGACTAGCGGCTCCTACAATGAGCAGTTCTTC	CAISESPGTSGSYNEQFF
TRBV4-2	15	TRBJ2-7	NA	NA	TGTGCCAGCAGCCAAGATTTGCAGGACTCCTACGAGCAGTACTTC	CASSQDLQDSYEQYF
TRBV28	14	TRBJ2-2	NA	TRBD1	TGTGCCAGCAGATTTGACAGGGCCTTCGGGGAGCTGTTTTTT	CASRFDRAFGELFF
TRBV5-5	17	TRBJ2-3	NA	TRBD1	TGTGCCAGCAGCTTGACCCGGACAGGGGGAAGCACAGATACGCAGTATTTT	CASSLTRTGGSTDTQYF
TRBV18	16	TRBJ2-2	NA	TRBD2	TGTGCCAGCTCACCACCGACTAGCGGGATAAACGGGGAGCTGTTTTTT	CASSPPTSGINGELFF
TRBV15	15	TRBJ2-1	NA	NA	TGTGCCACCAGCAGGACTAAAACTACCTACAATGAGCAGTTCTTC	CATSRTKTTYNEQFF
TRBV27	13	TRBJ1-1	NA	TRBD1	TGTGCCAGCAGCGTCCCGGGACAGGGCAAGGCTTTCTTT	CASSVPGQGKAFF
TRBV4-3	17	TRBJ1-1	NA	NA	TGCGCCAGCAGCCAAGGTACGGGGTGGGCGGGGAACACTGAAGCTTTCTTT	CASSQGTGWAGNTEAFF
TRBV10-3	15	TRBJ1-4	NA	NA	TGTGCCATCAGTGAGTCGTGGGGCAGTAATGAAAAACTGTTTTTT	CAISESWGSNEKLFF
TRBV4-2	15	TRBJ2-7	NA	TRBD2	TGTGCCAGCAGCCTCGGACTAGCGGTCACCTACGAGCAGTACTTC	CASSLGLAVTYEQYF
TRBV7-9	12	TRBJ2-3	NA	TRBD1	TGTTCCAGCAGCTTAGGGGGCTATACGCAGTATTTT	CSSSLGGYTQYF
TRBV5-1	15	TRBJ1-2	NA	TRBD1	TGCGCCAGCAGCTTGCGAACAGGGGTAGACTATGGCTACACCTTC	CASSLRTGVDYGYTF
TRBV28	14	TRBJ1-2	once	TRBD1	TGTGCCAGCAGTGCGGGACAGGGAAACTATGGCTACACCTTC	CASSAGQGNYGYTF
TRBV7-8	16	TRBJ2-1	NA	TRBD1	TGTGCCAGCAGCTTGACAGGGGGCGCTTGGAGCAATGAGCAGTTCTTC	CASSLTGGAWSNEQFF
TRBV5-1	14	TRBJ2-3	NA	TRBD2	TGCGCCAGCAGCTTGTCAGCGGGGGAGGATACGCAGTATTTT	CASSLSAGEDTQYF
TRBV7-6	15	TRBJ2-1	NA	TRBD2	TGTGCCAGCGGGGTGGGGACTAGCGGGGGAGGTGAGCAGTTCTTC	CASGVGTSGGGEQFF
TRBV27	15	TRBJ2-5	NA	TRBD2	TGTGCCAGCAGTTCGGGACTAGGTCTAGGAGAGACCCAGTACTTC	CASSSGLGLGETQYF
TRBV28	18	TRBJ2-5	NA	TRBD2	TGTGCCAGCAGTCTTGGTCTACTAGCGGGAGGAGGAATAGAGACCCAGTACTTC	CASSLGLLAGGGIETQYF